A single TCR beta chain is shown here with its context. Study processing details: From reference gene primer amplification, estimates of nucleated cell counts were derived. Using immunoSEQ multiplex PCR, the repertoire was profiled, and TCRdb retains in-frame clones only, with some absent. That table furnishes V, J and clone size, whereas the DNA furnished D and trimming. This table has 210,000 or so clones, 83% appearing once. Across about two dozen US areas, participants ranged in age from roughly 18 to 95 years. Trimming cost V 1 base and J 8 bases; bases outside gene matches: 12. CDR1 is LGHDT and CDR2 is YNNKEL in the germline V gene (reference sequence). The CDR3 sequence is 16 residues long. These data come from a study of blood T cell repertoires in COVID-19. About the research overall: Samples came from the United States, Italy and Spain, spanning acute and convalescent COVID-19.

What was sequenced was PBMCs or T cells enriched from blood (not recorded which). The sequence was collected from a woman in her 50s who had been exposed to COVID-19. The chain joins TRBV3-1 (or the pseudogene TRBV3-2) to TRBJ2-3; TRBD2 matches 7 bases. This CDR3 reads CASSQAPAGSGGTQYF. The CDR3 DNA reads TGTGCCAGCAGCCAAGCCCCAGCGGGATCTGGAGGTACGCAGTATTTT.